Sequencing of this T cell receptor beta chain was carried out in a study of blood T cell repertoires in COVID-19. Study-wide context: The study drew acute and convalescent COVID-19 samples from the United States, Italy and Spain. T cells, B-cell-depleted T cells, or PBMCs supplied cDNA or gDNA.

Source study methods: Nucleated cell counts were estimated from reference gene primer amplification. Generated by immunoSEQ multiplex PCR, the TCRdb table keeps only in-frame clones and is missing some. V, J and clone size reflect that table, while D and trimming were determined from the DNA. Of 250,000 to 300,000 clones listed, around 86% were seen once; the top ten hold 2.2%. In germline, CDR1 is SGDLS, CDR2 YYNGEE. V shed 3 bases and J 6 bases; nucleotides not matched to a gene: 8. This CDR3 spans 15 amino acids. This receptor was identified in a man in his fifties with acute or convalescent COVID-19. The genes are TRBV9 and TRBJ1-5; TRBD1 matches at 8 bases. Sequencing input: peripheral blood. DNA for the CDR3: TGTGCCAGCAGCGCGACAGGGGCCCCGAGTCAGCCCCAGCATTTT. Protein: CASSATGAPSQPQHF.